A single sample gave rise to the 7 T cell receptor beta chains below, sequenced in a study of blood T cell repertoires in COVID-19. This table comes from immunoSEQ multiplex PCR, and its TCRdb copy is limited to in-frame clones, with some not included. The sample contains 93,000 or so clones, more than 75% of which appear only once. Sequenced material: peripheral blood. The receptors stem from a human donor in a cohort sampled during active COVID-19.

CDR3 protein: CASSTTELNNSPLHF. The CDR3 DNA reads TGTGCCAGCAGCACGACAGAGTTAAATAATTCACCCCTCCACTTT. The chain has TRBV4-2 and TRBJ1-6; maybe TRBD1 (5 bases). Germline values: CDR1 LGHNA, CDR2 YNFKEQ. V was pared by 5 bases and J by 5 bases, with 13 bases between. The CDR3 extends over 15 amino acids.

This clone was counted a single time. The genes are TRBV10-1 and TRBJ2-1, with TRBD2 matching over 10 bases. Trimming cost V 6 bases and J 2 bases; bases outside gene matches: 7. The CDR3 extends over 16 amino acids. Per germline, CDR1 WNHNN and CDR2 SYGVQD (reference sequence). CDR3 in DNA: TGCGCCAGCAGCGAAACTAGCGGGGAGCCCTACAATGAGCAGTTCTTC. Residues: CASSETSGEPYNEQFF.

This clone occurred a few times. V and J are TRBV6-5 and TRBJ2-1; 8 bases are shared with TRBD2. The junction had 7 bases not matched to a gene; V was cut back by 3 bases and J by 6 bases. CDR3 size: 15 residues. The germline gives CDR1 MNHEY, CDR2 SVGAGI. CDR3 residues: CASSYPGTSVNEQFF. CDR3 coding DNA: TGTGCCAGCAGTTATCCCGGGACTAGTGTCAATGAGCAGTTCTTC.

The V gene is TRBV6-5, the J gene TRBJ2-3, with 11 bases lining up with TRBD2. Per germline, CDR1 MNHEY and CDR2 SVGAGI. This CDR3 contains 14 residues. V lost 6 bases to trimming and J lost 5 bases; unmatched junction nucleotides: 4. The chain's CDR3 is CASRLAGARDTQYF. In DNA form, the CDR3 reads TGTGCCAGCAGACTAGCGGGGGCCAGAGATACGCAGTATTTT.

The chain employs TRBV5-5 and TRBJ2-6; a possible D gene is TRBD1 (6 bases). Germline V gene sequence: CDR1 SGHKS, CDR2 YYEKEE (reference sequence). The CDR3 extends over 15 amino acids. Trimming took off 3 bases at V and 4 bases at J, with 11 bases between the two ends. The DNA of the CDR3 is TGTGCCAGCAGCTCCACAGGGCCCGGGGCCAACGTCCTGACTTTC. It translates to CASSSTGPGANVLTF.

The chain uses TRBV19 and TRBJ2-1; weak D call: TRBD2 (7 bases). The CDR3 contains 17 residues. Trimming left V 5 bases short and J 0 bases short, with 17 bases between. Germline V gene sequence: CDR1 LNHDA, CDR2 SQIVND (reference sequence). DNA of the CDR3: TGTGCCAGTAGTTCCTGGGGGGGCGTGAGCTCCTACAATGAGCAGTTCTTC. Translation: CASSSWGGVSSYNEQFF.

The chain links TRBV6-5 to TRBJ2-1, with 10 positions matching TRBD2. The CDR3 contains 15 residues. CDR1 is MNHEY and CDR2 is SVGAGI in the germline V gene. The trim removed 7 bases at V and 9 bases at J, leaving 12 bases unmatched. The CDR3 is CASTSGGAGGSEQFF. The DNA for the CDR3 is TGTGCCAGCACGAGCGGGGGGGCCGGAGGAAGTGAGCAGTTCTTC.